These 14 T cell receptor beta chains originate from one sample sequenced in a study of T cells in Graves' hyperthyroidism and ophthalmopathy (dated by TCRdb to the late 2010s). Receptor amplification or capture employed multiplex PCR. Sequenced on an Illumina HiSeq 2000. The TCR beta CDR3 regions were amplified from the RNA transcripts. The first round of RT-PCR for the TCR CDR3 was performed with the HTBI primer set and the Qiagen OneStep RT-PCR kit. TCRdb reanalyzed the raw reads on its own, using fastp at Q25 for trimming and MiXCR for clone calling, and kept in-frame beta chains. Each entry is one CDR3 protein sequence, shown with its most common DNA and genes. For this sample there are 300,000 or so distinct CDR3 sequences; 21% appear just once. Over 40% of the sample lies in the top ten. Sequences were obtained from blood. Receptor source: a woman aged 50 to 65 with Graves' hyperthyroidism.

The chain links TRBV5-5 to TRBJ2-2, with 10 nucleotides matching TRBD1. CDR3 size: 14 residues. Trimming cost V 4 bases and J 14 bases; bases outside gene matches: 11. Germline V gene lookup returns CDR1 SGHKS and CDR2 YYEKEE (reference sequence). The CDR3 region has the DNA TGTGCCAGCAGCCCGGGACAGGGGACTATGGGACTGTTTTTT. It is translated as CASSPGQGTMGLFF.

In its sample, this clonotype was seen a few times. The J gene is TRBJ2-7, the V gene TRBV7-8, with D perhaps matching TRBD2 (5 bases). CDR1 SGHVS and CDR2 FQNEAQ come from the germline V gene. Between the trimmed V and J ends, which lost 6 bases and 1 base, there was a span of 13 bases. The CDR3 loop spans 14 amino acids. CDR3 residues: CASSPAWRSYEQYF. The CDR3 DNA follows: TGTGCCAGCAGTCCAGCTTGGAGGTCCTACGAGCAGTACTTC.

The J gene is TRBJ2-3, the V gene TRBV19; 7 bases are a match to TRBD1. The CDR3 is made up of 13 amino acids. Germline V CDR1 and CDR2: LNHDA, SQIVND (reference sequence). The J segment lost 1 base and the V segment lost 11 bases, leaving 6 bases of the junction unmatched. This CDR3 reads CAGRDSGTDTQYF. The CDR3 DNA reads TGTGCCGGCCGGGACAGCGGCACAGATACGCAGTATTTT.

This clonotype showed up many times. The rearrangement uses TRBV5-5 and TRBJ2-7; TRBD2 matches 12 bases. Germline assignment: CDR1 SGHKS and CDR2 YYEKEE (reference sequence). V lost 4 bases and J lost 3; bases outside the gene matches: 5. The CDR3 is 15 residues long. The CDR3 DNA follows: TGTGCCAGCAGCCCGGGACTAGCGGGCGACTACGAGCAGTACTTC. It yields the protein CASSPGLAGDYEQYF.

The chain links TRBV4-1 to TRBJ1-4, with 7 bases identical to TRBD1. In germline, CDR1 is MGHRA, CDR2 YSYEKL. The CDR3 covers 15 residues. V lost 0 bases and J lost 4; bases outside the gene matches: 2. The CDR3 region is CASSQEAGGNEKLFF. The CDR3 coding sequence is TGCGCCAGCAGCCAAGAAGCAGGGGGTAATGAAAAACTGTTTTTT.

V gene TRBV19 combines with J gene TRBJ2-1; the match to TRBD2 covers 14 bases. The germline V gene encodes CDR1 LNHDA and CDR2 SQIVND (reference sequence). Trimming took 9 bases from V and 9 from J; bases not matched to a gene: 7. There are 14 residues in the CDR3. The CDR3 DNA is TGTGCCAGCACGACTAGCGGGGGGGCCGTTGAGCAGTTCTTC. Amino acids: CASTTSGGAVEQFF. Variable domain in full (rest from reference TRBV19 and TRBJ2-1): DGGITQSPKYLFRKEGQNVTLSCEQNLNHDAMYWYRQDPGQGLRLIYYSQIVNDFQKGDIAEGYSVSREKKESFPLTVTSAQKNPTAFYLCASTTSGGAVEQFFGPGTRLTVL.

This clonotype was recorded at least ten times. CDR3 sequence (DNA): TGTGCCAGTAGTATAGTCCACAGTGACTCCTACGAGCAGTACTTC. Amino acid sequence: CASSIVHSDSYEQYF. V and J are TRBV19 and TRBJ2-7; D remains unclear. Germline CDR1 is LNHDA and CDR2 is SQIVND (reference sequence). Trimming shortened V by 1 base and J by 0 bases, and 10 bases separated the two germline ends. The CDR3 length is 15 residues.

This clonotype showed up just a few times. One end of the junction is discordant with germline, which a read error may explain. V and J are TRBV27 and TRBJ2-7, with D possibly being TRBD1 (6 bases). The CDR3 has 13 amino acids. Germline values: CDR1 MNHEY, CDR2 SMNVEV (reference sequence). Written as DNA, the CDR3 is TGTGCCAGCGGATACAGGGCGACCTACGAGCGGTACTTC. It encodes CASGYRATYERYF.

This clonotype turned up a few times. The rearrangement links TRBV5-1 to TRBJ2-3; 9 bases line up with TRBD2. V lost 1 base, J lost 5 bases, and 8 bases stayed unmatched. CDR1 is SGHRS, CDR2 YFSETQ, per germline. This CDR3 has 16 residues. CDR3 loop: CASSLTSGPPGDTQYF. Here the CDR3 DNA reads TGCGCCAGCAGCTTGACTAGCGGGCCCCCGGGAGATACGCAGTATTTT.

This clonotype was observed many times. The rearrangement links TRBV28 to TRBJ2-1, with D perhaps given as TRBD1 or TRBD2 (6 bases each). The length of the CDR3 is 16 residues. The ends were cut back, 7 bases at V and 0 bases at J, with 16 bases in the middle. The germline V gene encodes CDR1 MDHEN and CDR2 SYDVKM. CDR3 coding DNA: TGTGCCAGCAACCTTCCGGGGGCGAGCTCCTACAATGAGCAGTTCTTC. Its translation: CASNLPGASSYNEQFF.

This clonotype was counted many times. The rearrangement joins TRBV12-3 or TRBV12-4 to TRBJ2-1; 7 bases agree with TRBD2. V was pared by 6 bases and J by 0 bases, with 17 bases of the junction left unmatched. The CDR3 is 19 amino acids. CDR3 DNA sequence: TGTGCCAGCAGCCCCACGGGACTACGACGTTATAGCTCCTACAATGAGCAGTTCTTC. It translates to CASSPTGLRRYSSYNEQFF.

This clonotype was detected a few times. The J gene is TRBJ2-2, the V gene TRBV20-1, with 7 positions matching TRBD2. The length of the CDR3 is 15 residues. Germline CDR1 reads DFQATT; CDR2 reads SNEGSKA (reference sequence). Trimming removed 3 bases from V and 5 bases from J; junction bases left unmatched: 9. The CDR3 here is CSASGGTGGTGELFF. CDR3 coding DNA: TGCAGTGCTAGCGGGGGGACCGGGGGAACCGGGGAGCTGTTTTTT.

To note about this clonotype: A much larger clone lies a single base off, so this may be a read error. The V gene is TRBV11-2, the J gene TRBJ2-7, with 9 bases aligning to TRBD1. Germline CDR1 and CDR2: SGHAT and FQNNGV. The CDR3 totals 15 residues. The CDR3 DNA reads as TGTGCCAGCAGCTTAGGCGGGACAGGGCCCTACGGGCAGTACTTC. Protein product: CASSLGGTGPYGQYF.

This clonotype was seen repeatedly, ten times or more. V usage is TRBV12-3 or TRBV12-4 and J usage is TRBJ2-5, with 7 bases fitting TRBD1. Trimming removed 6 bases from V and 2 bases from J; junction bases left unmatched: 6. The CDR3 has 14 residues. The CDR3 reads CASRDDRVQETQYF. In DNA form, the CDR3 reads TGTGCCAGCAGGGACGACAGGGTTCAAGAGACCCAGTACTTC.